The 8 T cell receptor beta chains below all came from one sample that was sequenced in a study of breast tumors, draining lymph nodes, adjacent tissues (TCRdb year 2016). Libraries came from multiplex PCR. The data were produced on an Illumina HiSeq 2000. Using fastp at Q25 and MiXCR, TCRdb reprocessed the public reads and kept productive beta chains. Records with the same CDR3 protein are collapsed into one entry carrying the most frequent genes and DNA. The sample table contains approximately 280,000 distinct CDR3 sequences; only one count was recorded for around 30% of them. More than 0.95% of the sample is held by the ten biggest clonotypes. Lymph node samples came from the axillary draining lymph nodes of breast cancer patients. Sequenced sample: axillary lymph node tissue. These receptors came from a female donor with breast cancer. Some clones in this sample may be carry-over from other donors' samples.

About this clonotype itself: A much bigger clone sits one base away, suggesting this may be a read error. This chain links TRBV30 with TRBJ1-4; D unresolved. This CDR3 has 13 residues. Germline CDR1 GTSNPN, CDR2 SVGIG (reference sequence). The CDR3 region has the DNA TGTGCCTGGAGTGGCCTGGTTAATGAAAAACTGCTTTTT. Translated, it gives CAWSGLVNEKLLF.

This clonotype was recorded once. The CDR3 nucleotides read TGCGCCAGCAGCACGGACAGGGGGAAGAAACTGTTTTTT. It yields the protein CASSTDRGKKLFF. The chain couples TRBV5-1 to TRBJ1-4, with 10 bases fitting TRBD1. The germline CDR1 and CDR2 sequences are SGHRS and YFSETQ. CDR3 size: 13 residues. The V segment lost 4 bases and the J segment 11 bases; nucleotides outside the gene matches: 5. The full variable domain, completed using reference TRBV5-1 and TRBJ1-4, is KAGVTQTPRYLIKTRGQQVTLSCSPISGHRSVSWYQQTPGQGLQFLFEYFSETQRNKGNFPGRFSGRQFSNSRSEMNVSTLELGDSALYLCASSTDRGKKLFFGSGTQLSVL.

In DNA, the CDR3 is TGTGCCAGCAGCCTACTCCTTGTGACAGGGGTCAATGAGCAGTTCTTC. Translated: CASSLLLVTGVNEQFF. This sequence joins TRBV14 and TRBJ2-1, with 8 bases aligning to TRBD1. The CDR3 runs to 16 residues. Germline values: CDR1 SGHDN, CDR2 FVKESK. V lost 4 bases, J lost 6 bases, and 11 bases stayed unmatched.

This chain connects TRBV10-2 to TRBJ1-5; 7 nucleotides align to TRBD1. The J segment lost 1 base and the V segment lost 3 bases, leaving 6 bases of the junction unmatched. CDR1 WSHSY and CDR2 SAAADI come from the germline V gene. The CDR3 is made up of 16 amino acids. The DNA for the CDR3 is TGCGCCAGCAGTGATGACAGGGAGAGGAGCAATCAGCCCCAGCATTTT. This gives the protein CASSDDRERSNQPQHF.

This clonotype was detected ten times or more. The CDR3 loop is CASSQSGGTGKTFF. CDR3 sequence (DNA): TGTGCCAGCAGTCAGTCTGGGGGGACAGGGAAAACTTTCTTT. This chain uses TRBV2 with TRBJ1-1; 9 bases match TRBD1. With 5 bases clipped from V and 12 bases from J, the junction kept 13 bases outside the gene matches. Germline CDR1 is SNHLY and CDR2 is FYNNEI. The CDR3 has 14 amino acids.

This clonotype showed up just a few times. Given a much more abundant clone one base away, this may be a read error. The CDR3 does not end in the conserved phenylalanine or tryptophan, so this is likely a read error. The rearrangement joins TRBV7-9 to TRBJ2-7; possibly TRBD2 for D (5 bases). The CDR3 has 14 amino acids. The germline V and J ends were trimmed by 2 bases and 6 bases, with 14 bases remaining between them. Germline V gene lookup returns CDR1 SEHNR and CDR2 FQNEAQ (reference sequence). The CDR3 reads CASSLSFGNSEQYL. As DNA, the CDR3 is TGTGCCAGCAGCTTAAGCTTCGGGAATTCCGAGCAGTACCTC.

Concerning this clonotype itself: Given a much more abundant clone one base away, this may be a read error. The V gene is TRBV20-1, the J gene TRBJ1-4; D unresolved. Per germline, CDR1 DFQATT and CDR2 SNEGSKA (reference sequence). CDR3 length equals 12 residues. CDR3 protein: CSAPGNNEKPFF. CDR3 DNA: TGCAGTGCTCCCGGGAACAATGAAAAACCGTTTTTT.

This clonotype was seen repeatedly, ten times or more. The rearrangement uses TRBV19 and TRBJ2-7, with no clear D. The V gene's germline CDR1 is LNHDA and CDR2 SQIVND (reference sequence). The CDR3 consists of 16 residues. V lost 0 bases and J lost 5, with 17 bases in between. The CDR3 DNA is TGTGCCAGTAGTATAGAGGTGGGCCAGGAAAACCACGAGCAGTACTTC. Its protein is CASSIEVGQENHEQYF.